This is a list of T cell receptor beta chains from one sample in a study of cytomegalovirus exposure and HLA in healthy donors. Some clones are missing from TCRdb's copy, which holds only in-frame ones; the method was immunoSEQ multiplex PCR. The sample contains about 200,000 clones, 70% to 80% of which appear only once. The sample comprised PBMCs. These receptors all stem from a woman between 45 and 60 years old in good health and CMV-seronegative. Both conserved end residues are part of each CDR3. A D gene is named only where the DNA matches it firmly. The listing skips clone size in some rows; elsewhere it reads once, few, many or a size class.

TRBV7-2	.	TRBJ2-7	.	CASSFSAGSYEQYF	TGTGCCAGCAGCTTCTCAGCAGGAAGCTACGAGCAGTACTTC
TRBV29-1	.	TRBJ1-1	few	CSVAPGPDNTEAFF	TGCAGCGTCGCGCCAGGGCCAGATAACACTGAAGCTTTCTTT
TRBV11-2	TRBD1	TRBJ1-1	once	CASSANDRGAEAFF	TGTGCCAGCAGCGCGAACGACAGGGGGGCTGAAGCTTTCTTT
TRBV28	.	TRBJ1-3	.	CASSQGRENTIYF	TGTGCCAGCAGTCAGGGTCGAGAAAACACCATATATTTT
TRBV2	TRBD1	TRBJ1-1	.	CASSGQGVTEAFF	TGTGCCAGCAGTGGACAGGGTGTGACTGAAGCTTTCTTT
TRBV5-1	TRBD2	TRBJ2-4	few	CASSLSGRAPDIQYF	TGCGCCAGCAGCCTTAGCGGGAGGGCCCCAGACATTCAGTACTTC
TRBV9	.	TRBJ1-3	.	CASSVRGGDGNTIYF	TGTGCCAGCAGCGTGAGAGGAGGGGACGGAAACACCATATATTTT
TRBV28	.	TRBJ1-2	.	CASRPQPTDGYTF	TGTGCCAGCAGGCCACAGCCTACCGATGGCTACACCTTC
TRBV5-8	TRBD1	TRBJ2-7	.	CASSFYRGTYEQYF	TGTGCCAGCAGCTTCTACAGGGGAACCTACGAGCAGTACTTC
TRBV7-8	TRBD1	TRBJ2-3	.	CASSRPGQGADTQYF	TGTGCCAGCAGCCGACCGGGACAGGGGGCAGATACGCAGTATTTT
TRBV30	TRBD1	TRBJ1-2	.	CAWSFTGGDGYTF	TGTGCCTGGAGTTTTACAGGGGGAGATGGCTACACCTTC
TRBV5-1	TRBD2	TRBJ2-1	.	CASSLAVLAGGRYNEQFF	TGCGCCAGCAGCTTGGCCGTACTAGCGGGAGGGAGGTACAATGAGCAGTTCTTC
TRBV6-6	.	TRBJ1-4	.	CAMGGATNEKLFF	TGTGCCATGGGGGGGGCAACTAATGAAAAACTGTTTTTT
TRBV12-5	.	TRBJ1-1	.	CASGLVKGGRGSQAFF	TGTGCTAGTGGTTTGGTAAAGGGAGGTAGGGGTTCTCAAGCTTTCTTT
TRBV27	.	TRBJ2-5	few	CASSGPGGARETQYF	TGTGCCAGCAGTGGGCCTGGGGGCGCGAGAGAGACCCAGTACTTC
TRBV5-8	TRBD1	TRBJ1-2	once	CASSLVDPGQYYGGTF	TGTGCCAGCAGCTTGGTCGACCCGGGACAGTACTATGGAGGTACCTTC
TRBV27	.	TRBJ1-3	.	CASSRGGTGNTIYF	TGTGCCAGCAGTAGGGGAGGGACAGGAAACACCATATATTTT
TRBV18	TRBD2	TRBJ2-2	.	CASSNAGGGTGELFF	TGTGCCAGCTCAAATGCGGGAGGTGGAACCGGGGAGCTGTTTTTT
TRBV6-6	TRBD2	TRBJ2-3	once	CASSLQALAGDTQYF	TGTGCCAGCTCTCTCCAGGCGCTAGCGGGAGATACGCAGTATTTT
TRBV4-2	.	TRBJ2-7	.	CASSQDPGLYEQYF	TGTGCCAGCAGCCAAGATCCAGGCCTCTACGAGCAGTACTTC
TRBV19	TRBD1	TRBJ2-2	.	CASSPTGTGRDGELFF	TGTGCCAGTAGTCCTACAGGGACAGGGAGGGACGGGGAGCTGTTTTTT
TRBV29-1	.	TRBJ2-4	.	CSVGGQGEGTKNIQYF	TGCAGTGTTGGGGGCCAAGGGGAGGGAACCAAAAACATTCAGTACTTC
TRBV28	.	TRBJ2-7	few	CASSGPAGGSSYEQYF	TGTGCCAGCAGTGGGCCAGCGGGCGGGTCCTCCTACGAGCAGTACTTC
TRBV29-1	.	TRBJ2-7	.	CSVEHVYEQYF	TGCAGCGTTGAACATGTCTACGAGCAGTACTTC
TRBV29-1	.	TRBJ1-1	.	CSGEGGTEAFF	TGCTCAGGGGAGGGGGGTACTGAAGCTTTCTTT
TRBV28	TRBD1	TRBJ1-2	.	CASSSSPGTGGAYTF	TGTGCCAGCAGTTCCTCCCCTGGGACAGGGGGCGCTTATACCTTC
TRBV5-1	.	TRBJ1-4	.	CASSLSVEGEKLFF	TGCGCCAGCAGCTTGTCCGTGGAGGGTGAAAAACTGTTTTTT
TRBV28	.	TRBJ2-7	.	CASSPASGAYEQYF	TGTGCCAGCAGTCCGGCGAGCGGTGCCTACGAGCAGTACTTC
TRBV19	TRBD1	TRBJ1-1	.	CATRPQGLATEAFF	TGTGCCACACGCCCACAGGGGTTGGCCACTGAAGCTTTCTTT
TRBV7-6	.	TRBJ2-7	.	CASSLAGSGYEQYF	TGTGCCAGCAGCTTAGCGGGTTCGGGGTACGAGCAGTACTTC
TRBV7-8	TRBD2	TRBJ2-5	.	CASSSTSLWGETQYF	TGTGCCAGCAGCTCGACTAGCCTTTGGGGGGAGACCCAGTACTTC
TRBV18	TRBD1	TRBJ1-1	.	CASSQSDRGNTEAFF	TGTGCCAGCTCACAATCGGACAGGGGGAACACTGAAGCTTTCTTT
TRBV4-1	.	TRBJ2-3	.	CASRRADTQYF	TGCGCCAGCAGGCGGGCAGATACGCAGTATTTT
TRBV9	TRBD2	TRBJ2-1	.	CASSATSAPHNEQFF	TGTGCCAGCAGCGCAACTAGCGCGCCTCACAATGAGCAGTTCTTC
TRBV5-1	TRBD2	TRBJ2-3	.	CASSWEGGPADTQYF	TGCGCCAGCAGCTGGGAGGGAGGGCCGGCAGATACGCAGTATTTT
TRBV7-9	.	TRBJ1-2	.	CASSLMRGYTF	TGTGCCAGCAGCTTGATGAGAGGCTACACCTTC
TRBV7-9	TRBD1	TRBJ2-5	.	CASSEDRERTQYF	TGTGCCAGCAGCGAAGACAGGGAAAGGACCCAGTACTTC
TRBV7-6	.	TRBJ2-7	.	CASSLVPYEQYF	TGTGCCAGCAGCTTAGTCCCTTACGAGCAGTACTTC
TRBV20-1	.	TRBJ1-2	.	CSVRRALGYTF	TGCAGTGTCCGCAGGGCGCTTGGCTACACCTTC
TRBV5-1	TRBD1	TRBJ1-1	.	CASSPVSKDRGRQIEAFF	TGCGCCAGCAGCCCAGTCTCAAAGGACAGGGGACGGCAGATTGAAGCTTTCTTT
TRBV27	.	TRBJ1-5	.	CASSLSGGVRNQPQHF	TGTGCCAGCAGTTTATCTGGGGGGGTCCGCAATCAGCCCCAGCATTTT
TRBV11-2	TRBD1	TRBJ2-7	.	CASSFRGQVNNEQYF	TGTGCCAGCAGCTTCCGGGGACAGGTGAACAACGAGCAGTACTTC
TRBV7-3	TRBD2	TRBJ2-1	once	CASSPQRGNEQFF	TGTGCCAGCAGCCCCCAGCGGGGCAATGAGCAGTTCTTC
TRBV10-2	.	TRBJ1-1	.	CASSHDLGGLAFF	TGCGCCAGCAGCCACGATTTGGGGGGGCTGGCTTTCTTT
TRBV2	.	TRBJ2-3	.	CASSGSRSTDTQYF	TGTGCCAGCAGCGGTAGCCGATCCACAGATACGCAGTATTTT
TRBV27	.	TRBJ2-2	.	CASSLVNGPGELFF	TGTGCCAGCAGTTTGGTCAACGGTCCCGGGGAGCTGTTTTTT
TRBV7-6	TRBD1	TRBJ1-1	.	CASSLDTGVLNTEAFF	TGTGCCAGCAGCTTGGATACAGGGGTCCTGAACACTGAAGCTTTCTTT
TRBV18	TRBD1	TRBJ1-1	.	CASSPQGVGTEAFF	TGTGCCAGCTCACCCCAGGGGGTTGGCACTGAAGCTTTCTTT